This T cell receptor (beta chain) was identified in a study of response to subunit inactivated influenza vaccine. Study outcomes and limitations: Few additional T cells are recruited per seasonal influenza vaccination, authors suggested.

From the RT-PCR reads, TCRdb called clonotypes with MiXCR, one entry per CDR3 protein. The sample comprises 590,000 or so distinct CDR3 sequences, 12% to 15% of which are singletons, and 7.5% to 8% rests with the top ten. Comments on this clonotype: Its specificity is not known.

CDR1 and CDR2 from the germline V gene are SGHVS and FQNEAQ. Trimming left V 2 bases short and J 9 bases short, with 22 bases between. This CDR3 region has 16 residues. Sequences were derived from PBMCs from blood, sampled around 15 days before vaccination. This TCR came from a man aged 50 to 59 who received an inactivated influenza vaccine. The rearrangement uses TRBV7-8 and TRBJ1-1; D uncertain. CDR3 residues: CASSLKVSREQDQAFF. The CDR3, as DNA: TGTGCCAGCAGCTTAAAAGTTTCGCGGGAACAAGACCAAGCTTTCTTT.